This T cell receptor beta chain was identified in a study of beta chain features in type 1 diabetes. Study-level findings and limits: For Type 1 diabetes patients, all four CD4+ subsets carried TCRB CDR3s that were moderately but significantly shorter. Whether TCRB rearrangement is influenced by HLA type was left unresolved in this analysis. Naive, central memory and Treg TCRB repertoires seemed to resemble each other more closely in patients than they did in healthy donors. Insertion counts at VDJ junctions were lower in type 1 diabetes patients, who also showed more deletions there.

Unmatched junction bases numbered 11, after V lost 9 bases and J lost 1 base. Germline V CDR1 and CDR2: LNHDA, SQIVND (reference sequence). This CDR3 is 15 amino acids long. This clone has more than one count but fewer than ten. Its target is not known. The whole isolated RNA underwent reverse transcription, so sequencing captured expressed TCRB transcripts. TCRdb keeps only in-frame clones here, not all; method: immunoSEQ multiplex PCR. The data show hundreds of thousands of clones, with 9.6% seen just once and about 0.03% held by the top ten. The chain joins TRBV19 to TRBJ1-1, with 7 bases lining up with TRBD1. The sequence derives from a woman between 18 and 30 years old in good health. Input material: naive CD4+ T cells from blood. Written as DNA, the CDR3 is TGTGCCAGCGGGACCCCGGGACAGAGGAACACTGAAGCTTTCTTT. Translation: CASGTPGQRNTEAFF.